The T cell receptor (beta chain) described here comes from a study of T-cell reconstitution after alpha-beta-depleted transplantation in children. Broader study findings: Reportedly, only several hundred clones from non-depleted graft cells drove alpha-beta T-cell counts at about two months.

This clonotype turned up a few times. Its antigen is undetermined. A TCRbeta library incorporating unique molecular identifiers was prepared. A single record per CDR3 protein comes from TCRdb applying MiXCR to the PCR reads. The sample carries approximately 650,000 distinct CDR3 sequences, 10% to 15% recorded once. J lost 9 bases, V lost 1 base, and 6 bases had no gene match. The CDR3 has 15 residues. Germline CDR1 is SGHTA and CDR2 is FQGNSA. The receptor's source is a girl aged 2 to 9 with congenital amegakaryocytic thrombocytopenia, due to receive a stem cell transplant. The sample consisted of PBMCs, taken before TCRalphabeta/CD19-depleted stem cell transplant. The J gene is TRBJ2-1, the V gene TRBV7-2; 10 bases agree with TRBD2. Here the CDR3 reads CASSLVVAGGFEQFF. For the CDR3, the DNA is TGTGCCAGCAGCTTAGTCGTAGCGGGGGGCTTTGAGCAGTTCTTC.